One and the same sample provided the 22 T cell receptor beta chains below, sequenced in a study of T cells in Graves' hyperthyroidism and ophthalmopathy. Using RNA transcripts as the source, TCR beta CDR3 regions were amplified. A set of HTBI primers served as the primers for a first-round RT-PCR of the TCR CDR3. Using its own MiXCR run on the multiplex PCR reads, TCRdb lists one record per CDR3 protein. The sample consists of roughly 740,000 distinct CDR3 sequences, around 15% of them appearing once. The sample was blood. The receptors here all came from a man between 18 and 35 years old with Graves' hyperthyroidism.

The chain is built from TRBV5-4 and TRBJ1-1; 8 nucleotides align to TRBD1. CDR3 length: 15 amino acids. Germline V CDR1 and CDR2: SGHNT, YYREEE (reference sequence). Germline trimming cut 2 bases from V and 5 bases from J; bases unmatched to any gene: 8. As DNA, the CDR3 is TGTGCCAGCAGCTTTGGCAGGGGGCGTCGGACTGAAGCTTTCTTT. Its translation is CASSFGRGRRTEAFF.

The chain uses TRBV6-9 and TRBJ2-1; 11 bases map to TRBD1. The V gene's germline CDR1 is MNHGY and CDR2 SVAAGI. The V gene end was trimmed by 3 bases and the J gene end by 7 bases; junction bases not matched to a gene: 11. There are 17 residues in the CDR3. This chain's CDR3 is CASSYLPGTGGRNEQFF. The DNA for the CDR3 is TGTGCCAGCAGTTACCTTCCCGGGACAGGGGGACGGAATGAGCAGTTCTTC.

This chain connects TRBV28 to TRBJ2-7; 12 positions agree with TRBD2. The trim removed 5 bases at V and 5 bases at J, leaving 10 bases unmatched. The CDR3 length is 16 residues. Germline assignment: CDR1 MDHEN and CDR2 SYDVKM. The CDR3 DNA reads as TGTGCCAGCAGTGCAGCCGGGACTAGCGGGTTCCACGAGCAGTACTTC. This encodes CASSAAGTSGFHEQYF.

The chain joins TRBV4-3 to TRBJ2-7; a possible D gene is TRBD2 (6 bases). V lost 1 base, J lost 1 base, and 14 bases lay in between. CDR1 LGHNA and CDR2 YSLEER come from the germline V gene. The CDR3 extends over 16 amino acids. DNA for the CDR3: TGCGCCAGCAGCCAAGGCCCCCTGGCGGGGTCCTACGAGCAGTACTTC. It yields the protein CASSQGPLAGSYEQYF.

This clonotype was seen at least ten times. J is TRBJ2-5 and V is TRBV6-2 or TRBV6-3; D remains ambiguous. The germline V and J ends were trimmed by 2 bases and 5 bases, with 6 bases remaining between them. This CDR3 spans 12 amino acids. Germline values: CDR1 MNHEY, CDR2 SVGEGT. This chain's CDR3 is CASSYVGETQYF. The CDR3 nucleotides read TGTGCCAGCAGTTACGTCGGGGAGACCCAGTACTTC.

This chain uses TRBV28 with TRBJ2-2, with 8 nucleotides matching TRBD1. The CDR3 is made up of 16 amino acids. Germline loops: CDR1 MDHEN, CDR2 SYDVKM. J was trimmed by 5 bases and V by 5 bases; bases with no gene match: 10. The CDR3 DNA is TGTGCCAGCAGTCTGGGGGGCAGGGGGCGGACCGGGGAGCTGTTTTTT. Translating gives CASSLGGRGRTGELFF.

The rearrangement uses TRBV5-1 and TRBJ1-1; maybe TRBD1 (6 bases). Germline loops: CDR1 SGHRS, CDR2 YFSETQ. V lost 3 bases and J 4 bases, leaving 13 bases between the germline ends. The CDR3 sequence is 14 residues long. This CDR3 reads CASSSAGTPTEAFF. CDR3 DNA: TGCGCCAGCAGCTCTGCCGGGACACCCACTGAAGCTTTCTTT. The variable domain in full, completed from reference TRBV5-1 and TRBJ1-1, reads KAGVTQTPRYLIKTRGQQVTLSCSPISGHRSVSWYQQTPGQGLQFLFEYFSETQRNKGNFPGRFSGRQFSNSRSEMNVSTLELGDSALYLCASSSAGTPTEAFFGQGTRLTVV.

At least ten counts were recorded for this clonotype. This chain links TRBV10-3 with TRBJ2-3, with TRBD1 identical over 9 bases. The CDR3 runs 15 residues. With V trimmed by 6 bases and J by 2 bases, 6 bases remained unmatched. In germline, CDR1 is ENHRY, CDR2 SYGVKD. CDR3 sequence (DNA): TGTGCCATCAGCCCGACAGGGGGTTACACAGATACGCAGTATTTT. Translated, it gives CAISPTGGYTDTQYF.

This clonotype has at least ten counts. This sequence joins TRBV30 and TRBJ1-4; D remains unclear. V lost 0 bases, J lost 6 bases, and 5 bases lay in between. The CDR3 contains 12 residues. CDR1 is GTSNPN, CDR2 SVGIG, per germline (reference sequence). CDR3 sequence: CAWSVWDEKLFF. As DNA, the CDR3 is TGTGCCTGGAGTGTATGGGATGAAAAACTGTTTTTT.

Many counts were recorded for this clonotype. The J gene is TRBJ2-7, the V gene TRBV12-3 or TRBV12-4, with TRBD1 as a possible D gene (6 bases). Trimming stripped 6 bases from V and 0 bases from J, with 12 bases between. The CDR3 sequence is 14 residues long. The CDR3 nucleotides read TGTGCCAGCAGCAGGACAGCCAGCTCCTACGAGCAGTACTTC. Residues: CASSRTASSYEQYF.

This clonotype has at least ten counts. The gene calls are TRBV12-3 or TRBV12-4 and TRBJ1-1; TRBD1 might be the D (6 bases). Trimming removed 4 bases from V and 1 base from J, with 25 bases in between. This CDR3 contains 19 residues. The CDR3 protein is CASSSYAEIGGGPNTEAFF. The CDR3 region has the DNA TGTGCCAGCAGTTCGTACGCGGAGATCGGGGGGGGGCCGAACACTGAAGCTTTCTTT.

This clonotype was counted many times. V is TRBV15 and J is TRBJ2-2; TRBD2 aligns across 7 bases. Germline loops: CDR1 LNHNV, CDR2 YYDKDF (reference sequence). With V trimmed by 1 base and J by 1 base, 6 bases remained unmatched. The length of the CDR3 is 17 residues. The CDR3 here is CATSRVGEGRNTGELFF. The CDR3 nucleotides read TGTGCCACCAGCAGAGTAGGGGAGGGGCGGAACACCGGGGAGCTGTTTTTT. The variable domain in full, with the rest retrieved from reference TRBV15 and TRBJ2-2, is DAMVIQNPRYQVTQFGKPVTLSCSQTLNHNVMYWYQQKSSQAPKLLFHYYDKDFNNEADTPDNFQSRRPNTSFCFLDIRSPGLGDTAMYLCATSRVGEGRNTGELFFGEGSRLTVL.

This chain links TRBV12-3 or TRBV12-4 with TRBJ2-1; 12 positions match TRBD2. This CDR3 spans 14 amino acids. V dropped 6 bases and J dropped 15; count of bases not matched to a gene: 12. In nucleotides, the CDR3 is TGTGCCAGCAGCCCTACTAGCGGGAGGCCCCCGTCGTTCTTC. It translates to CASSPTSGRPPSFF.

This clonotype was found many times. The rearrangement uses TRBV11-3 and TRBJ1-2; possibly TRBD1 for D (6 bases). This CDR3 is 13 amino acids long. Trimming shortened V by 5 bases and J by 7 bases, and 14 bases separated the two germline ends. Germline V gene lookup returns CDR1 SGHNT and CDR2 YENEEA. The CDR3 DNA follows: TGTGCCAGCAGCACCAGAGGGGGGGGTGGCTACACCTTC. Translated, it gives CASSTRGGGGYTF.

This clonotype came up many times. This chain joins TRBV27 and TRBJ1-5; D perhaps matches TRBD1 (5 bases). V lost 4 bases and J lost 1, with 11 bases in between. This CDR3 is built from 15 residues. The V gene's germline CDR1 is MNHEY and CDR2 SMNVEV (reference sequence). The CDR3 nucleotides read TGTGCCAGCAGTTCCTTTTCAGGGAGCAATCAGCCCCAGCATTTT. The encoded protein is CASSSFSGSNQPQHF.

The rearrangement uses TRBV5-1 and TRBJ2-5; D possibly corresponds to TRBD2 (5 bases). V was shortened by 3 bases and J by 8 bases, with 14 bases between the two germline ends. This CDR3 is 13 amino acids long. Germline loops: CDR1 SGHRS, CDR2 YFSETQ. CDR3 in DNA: TGCGCCAGCAGCTCCGGGATGTCAGAAACCCAGTACTTC. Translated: CASSSGMSETQYF.

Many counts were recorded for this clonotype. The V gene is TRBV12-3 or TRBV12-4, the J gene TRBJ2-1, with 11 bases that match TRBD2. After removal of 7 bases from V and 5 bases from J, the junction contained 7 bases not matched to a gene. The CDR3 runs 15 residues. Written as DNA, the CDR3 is TGTGCCAGCAATTCCGGGACTAGCGGACACAATGAGCAGTTCTTC. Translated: CASNSGTSGHNEQFF.

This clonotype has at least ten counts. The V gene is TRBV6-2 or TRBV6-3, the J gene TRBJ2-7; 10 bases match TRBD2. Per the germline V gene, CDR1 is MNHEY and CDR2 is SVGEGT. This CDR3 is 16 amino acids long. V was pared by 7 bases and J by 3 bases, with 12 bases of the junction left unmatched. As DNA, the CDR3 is TGTGCCAGCACCCCTGTGGGGCTAGCGGGAGTCTACGAGCAGTACTTC. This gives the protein CASTPVGLAGVYEQYF.

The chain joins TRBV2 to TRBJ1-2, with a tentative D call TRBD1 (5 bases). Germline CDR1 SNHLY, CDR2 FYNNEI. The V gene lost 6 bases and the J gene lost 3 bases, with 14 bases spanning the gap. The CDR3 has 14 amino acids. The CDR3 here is CASSQIPGYYGYTF. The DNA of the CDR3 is TGTGCCAGCAGCCAAATTCCAGGGTACTATGGCTACACCTTC.

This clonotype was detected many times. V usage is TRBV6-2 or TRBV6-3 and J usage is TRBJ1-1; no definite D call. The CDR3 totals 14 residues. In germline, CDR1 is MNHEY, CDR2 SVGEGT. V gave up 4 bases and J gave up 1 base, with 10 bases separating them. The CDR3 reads CASSFYSKNTEAFF. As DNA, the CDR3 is TGTGCCAGCAGTTTCTATAGTAAGAACACTGAAGCTTTCTTT.

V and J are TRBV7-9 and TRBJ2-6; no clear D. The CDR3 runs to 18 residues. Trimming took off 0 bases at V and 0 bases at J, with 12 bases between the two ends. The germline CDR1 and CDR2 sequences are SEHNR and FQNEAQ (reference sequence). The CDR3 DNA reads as TGTGCCAGCAGCTTAGCCCCGGGTGCTAGCTCTGGGGCCAACGTCCTGACTTTC. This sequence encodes CASSLAPGASSGANVLTF.

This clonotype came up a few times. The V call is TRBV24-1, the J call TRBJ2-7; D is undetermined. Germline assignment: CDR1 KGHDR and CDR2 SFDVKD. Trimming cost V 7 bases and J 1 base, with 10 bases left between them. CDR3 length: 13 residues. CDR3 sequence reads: CATSPGGSYEQYF. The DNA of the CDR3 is TGTGCCACCAGCCCCGGCGGATCCTACGAGCAGTACTTC.